Below, 21 T cell receptor beta chains from the same sample are listed, as sequenced in a study of molecular identifiers for immune sequencing clone quantification. MiXCR, run by TCRdb on the PCR reads, gives a single entry per CDR3 protein. The data hold under 650,000 distinct CDR3 sequences, with about 20% observed a single time. Sequenced input: naive CD8+ T cells from blood, with Jurkat cell RNA spiked in. Subset denoted: FACS-sorted CD8+CD4-CCR7+CD45RA+ naive T cells. The receptors derive from a human donor in good health. Some libraries in this study had Jurkat cell RNA spiked in.

This clonotype has a count of ten or more. CDR3 residues: CASSEGGLRETQYF. As DNA, the CDR3 is TGTGCCAGCAGTGAGGGGGGGTTGAGAGAGACCCAGTACTTC. The chain carries TRBV6-5 and TRBJ2-5, with a weak D call TRBD2 (7 bases). The CDR3 contains 14 residues. CDR1 MNHEY and CDR2 SVGAGI come from the germline V gene. Trimming left V 5 bases short and J 4 bases short, with 14 bases between.

This clonotype occurred many times. The chain employs TRBV4-1 and TRBJ1-1; TRBD1 is a possible D gene (6 bases). Germline values: CDR1 MGHRA, CDR2 YSYEKL. The CDR3 length is 17 residues. Trimming took off 0 bases at V and 0 bases at J, with 14 bases between the two ends. The CDR3 coding sequence is TGCGCCAGCAGCCAAGAAGCGGGGGCCAGTATGAACACTGAAGCTTTCTTT. Amino acids: CASSQEAGASMNTEAFF.

Of note for this clonotype: The junction shows a germline mismatch at one end, possibly a read error. This chain connects TRBV12-3 or TRBV12-4 to TRBJ2-1; 10 nucleotides align to TRBD1. CDR3 length: 15 amino acids. The CDR3 DNA is TGTGCCTGCAGTTTGGACAGGGGGGGCGTGAATGAGCAGTTCTTC. Translating gives CACSLDRGGVNEQFF.

This clonotype appeared many times. V gene TRBV11-2 combines with J gene TRBJ1-1; 7 bases fit TRBD1. V lost 1 base to trimming and J lost 8 bases; unmatched junction nucleotides: 13. The CDR3 length is 16 residues. Per the germline V gene, CDR1 is SGHAT and CDR2 is FQNNGV. The CDR3 is CASSLGYGQVGLEAFF. The CDR3 coding sequence is TGTGCCAGCAGCTTAGGTTACGGACAGGTGGGACTCGAAGCTTTCTTT.

On this clonotype itself: A much larger clonotype is one base distant, so this may be a read error. The chain has TRBV29-1 and TRBJ1-2, with 7 nucleotides matching TRBD1. CDR1 and CDR2 from the germline V gene are SQVTM and ANQGSEA. This CDR3 has 14 residues. The CDR3, as DNA: TGCAGCGCATCATCTGGGGACAGTAACTATGACTACACCTTC. Translation gives CSASSGDSNYDYTF.

This clonotype was observed at least ten times. The CDR3 DNA follows: TGTGCCAGCAGGGACCGGACAGGGGAGATGCCAGATACGCAGTATTTT. It encodes CASRDRTGEMPDTQYF. The chain recombines TRBV2 with TRBJ2-3; 9 bases agree with TRBD1. The J segment lost 4 bases and the V segment lost 6 bases, leaving 11 bases of the junction unmatched. This CDR3 contains 16 residues. CDR1 and CDR2 from the germline V gene are SNHLY and FYNNEI.

This clonotype came up many times. The genes are TRBV9 and TRBJ1-3; unclear D gene. The CDR3 contains 15 residues. Germline V gene lookup returns CDR1 SGDLS and CDR2 YYNGEE. Trimming took 4 bases from V and 3 from J, leaving 14 bases between them. CDR3: CASSHGEGGGNTIYF. The DNA for the CDR3 is TGTGCCAGCAGCCACGGGGAGGGTGGTGGAAACACCATATATTTT.

Turning to this clonotype: It may be a read error: a sequence one base away is much more abundant. J is TRBJ2-4 and V is TRBV27; TRBD2 aligns across 9 bases. CDR1 and CDR2 (germline): MNHEY, SMNVEV (reference sequence). This CDR3 comprises 16 residues. Losses at the gene ends were 3 bases for V and 5 bases for J; bases not matched to a gene: 8. Written as DNA, the CDR3 is TGTGCCAGCAGTTTGGGGCTAGCGGGGAGCGAAAACATTCAGTACTTC. This codes for CASSLGLAGSENIQYF.

A word on this clonotype: This may arise from a read error, as a much more abundant clone is one base away. CDR3 bases: TGTGCCAGCAGCCAATCCACTCCGGGGGCAGGCGCCGGGGAGCTGTTTTTT. Translated, it gives CASSQSTPGAGAGELFF. The rearrangement uses TRBV7-9 and TRBJ2-2; D is perhaps TRBD1 or TRBD2 (6 bases each). This CDR3 is built from 17 residues. The V gene's germline CDR1 is SEHNR and CDR2 FQNEAQ (reference sequence). The ends were cut back, 5 bases at V and 6 bases at J, with 22 bases in the middle.

This clonotype appeared many times. J is TRBJ2-5 and V is TRBV13; D possibly matches TRBD1 or TRBD2 (5 bases each). The CDR3 is 13 amino acids. Germline V lookup: CDR1 PRHDT, CDR2 FYEKMQ (reference sequence). V was clipped by 6 bases and J by 2 bases, with 10 bases between them. CDR3 in DNA: TGTGCCAGCAGTTGGGACGGTCAAGAGACCCAGTACTTC. Translated: CASSWDGQETQYF. Based on the CDR3 plus reference TRBV13 and TRBJ2-5, the full variable domain is AAGVIQSPRHLIKEKRETATLKCYPIPRHDTVYWYQQGPGQDPQFLISFYEKMQSDKGSIPDRFSAQQFSDYHSELNMSSLELGDSALYFCASSWDGQETQYFGPGTRLLVL.

This chain joins TRBV4-1 and TRBJ1-3; D remains unclear. Trimming removed 4 bases from V and 4 bases from J, with 17 bases in between. CDR1 is MGHRA, CDR2 YSYEKL, per germline. The CDR3 totals 16 residues. Written as DNA, the CDR3 is TGCGCCAGCAGCCTCGTAACCTCGGAATTAGGAAACACCATATATTTT. This gives the protein CASSLVTSELGNTIYF.

There are many counts of this clonotype. V and J are TRBV13 and TRBJ2-3; possible D gene TRBD2, 5 bases. Trimming pared 5 bases from V and 0 bases from J, leaving 15 bases between. The CDR3 is made up of 16 amino acids. CDR1 is PRHDT and CDR2 is FYEKMQ in the germline V gene (reference sequence). The CDR3 region is CASSEWGATSTDTQYF. For the CDR3, the DNA is TGTGCCAGCAGCGAATGGGGAGCGACTAGCACAGATACGCAGTATTTT.

J is TRBJ1-6 and V is TRBV15; D is undetermined. V gave up 5 bases and J gave up 4 bases, with 15 bases separating them. CDR1 is LNHNV, CDR2 YYDKDF, per germline (reference sequence). CDR3 size: 16 residues. CDR3 protein: CATSPKWESYNSPLHF. As DNA, the CDR3 is TGTGCCACCAGCCCAAAATGGGAATCGTATAATTCACCCCTCCACTTT. Using reference TRBV15 and TRBJ1-6 for the parts outside the CDR3, the full variable domain is DAMVIQNPRYQVTQFGKPVTLSCSQTLNHNVMYWYQQKSSQAPKLLFHYYDKDFNNEADTPDNFQSRRPNTSFCFLDIRSPGLGDTAMYLCATSPKWESYNSPLHFGNGTRLTVT.

This clonotype came up many times. The chain couples TRBV5-5 to TRBJ2-5; a possible D gene is TRBD2 (5 bases). CDR3 length: 18 residues. CDR1 SGHKS and CDR2 YYEKEE come from the germline V gene (reference sequence). The ends were cut back, 1 base at V and 1 base at J, with 20 bases in the middle. The chain's CDR3 is CASSLSQRRNPSQETQYF. CDR3 bases: TGTGCCAGCAGCTTGAGCCAGCGGAGAAACCCGAGCCAAGAGACCCAGTACTTC.

A remark on this clonotype: Given the absence of the conserved phenylalanine or tryptophan at the CDR3 end, a read error is likely. V usage is TRBV12-3 or TRBV12-4 and J usage is TRBJ1-1, with a weak D call TRBD1 (6 bases). V lost 3 bases, J lost 0 bases, and 11 bases lay in between. The length of the CDR3 is 15 residues. DNA of the CDR3: TGTGCCAGCAGTTTGTACAGGGAGGTGAACACTGAAGCTTTCCTT. Encoded protein: CASSLYREVNTEAFL.

This clonotype was counted a few times. A much larger clonotype is one base distant, so this may be a read error. The chain recombines TRBV14 with TRBJ2-2; D possibly uses TRBD1 or TRBD2 (5 bases each). Trimming removed 4 bases from V and 6 bases from J, with 9 bases in between. The V gene's germline CDR1 is SGHDN and CDR2 FVKESK. This CDR3 region has 13 residues. The CDR3 bases are TGTGCCAGCAGCCCCGTGGGGGCCGGGGAGCTGTTTTTT. Its protein product is CASSPVGAGELFF.

This clonotype was counted only a few times. The rearrangement joins TRBV4-1 to TRBJ2-7; possibly TRBD2 for D (6 bases). The CDR3 length is 14 residues. V was shortened by 1 base and J by 3 bases, with 10 bases between the two germline ends. Germline V lookup: CDR1 MGHRA, CDR2 YSYEKL. The CDR3 DNA sequence: TGCGCCAGCAGCCAAGCCGACGGGGGCTACGAGCAGTACTTC. It encodes CASSQADGGYEQYF.

About this clonotype: This sequence may be a read error, since a much larger clone differs from it by one base. The CDR3 bases are TGCAGTGCTAGAGGCCAAGATGTAGGTGGGCGGAACACTCTATCCTGCGAGCAGTACTTC. Encoded protein: CSARGQDVGGRNTLSCEQYF. The chain links TRBV20-1 to TRBJ2-7; unclear D gene. CDR1 DFQATT and CDR2 SNEGSKA come from the germline V gene (reference sequence). The CDR3 runs 20 residues.

This clonotype was picked up many times. The rearrangement joins TRBV7-6 to TRBJ1-1, with 7 bases identical to TRBD1. CDR3 length: 13 residues. V trimming: 4 bases; J trimming: 5 bases; junction bases outside the gene matches: 4. Germline CDR1 reads SGHVS; CDR2 reads FNYEAQ. The CDR3 loop reads CASSSGTATEAFF. CDR3 nucleotides: TGTGCCAGCAGCTCGGGGACAGCGACTGAAGCTTTCTTT.

This clonotype was detected many times. CDR3 in amino acids: CASRIIGEETQYF. The CDR3 DNA reads TGTGCCAGCAGGATCATAGGGGAAGAGACCCAGTACTTC. The V call is TRBV12-3 or TRBV12-4, the J call TRBJ2-5, with a weak D call TRBD1 (5 bases). V lost 6 bases and J lost 3, with 11 bases in between. The CDR3 sequence is 13 residues long.

This clonotype has ten or more counts. The chain joins TRBV29-1 to TRBJ2-1; tentatively, D is TRBD1 (5 bases). The V gene's germline CDR1 is SQVTM and CDR2 ANQGSEA. The ends were cut back, 5 bases at V and 10 bases at J, with 9 bases in the middle. The CDR3 has 10 amino acids. CDR3 in amino acids: CSVLGREQFF. The CDR3 DNA reads as TGCAGCGTTTTGGGGCGGGAGCAGTTCTTC.